Listed here are 30 T cell receptor beta chains from one sample, sequenced in a study of blood T cell repertoires in COVID-19. Using immunoSEQ multiplex PCR, the repertoire was profiled, and TCRdb retains in-frame clones only, with some absent. The data show about 31,000 clones, over 75% seen once. Sequenced input: peripheral blood. All receptors derive from a man between 60 and 75 years old with COVID-19, enrolled during active disease.

The CDR3 DNA is TGTGCCAGCAGCTTAGGCCTCCTGGGCCTTGCAACTAATGAAAAACTGTTTTTT. This encodes CASSLGLLGLATNEKLFF. The V and J genes are TRBV7-9 and TRBJ1-4; D is unresolved. This CDR3 contains 18 residues. The V end was cut by 1 base, the J end by 0 bases, with 15 bases between. From germline, CDR1 is SEHNR and CDR2 FQNEAQ (reference sequence). The variable domain in full, with the rest retrieved from reference TRBV7-9 and TRBJ1-4, is DTGVSQNPRHKITKRGQNVTFRCDPISEHNRLYWYRQTLGQGPEFLTYFQNEAQLEKSRLLSDRFSAERPKGSFSTLEIQRTEQGDSAMYLCASSLGLLGLATNEKLFFGSGTQLSVL.

V gene TRBV18 combines with J gene TRBJ2-5, with D perhaps matching TRBD1 (5 bases). V lost 1 base to trimming and J lost 2 bases, with 14 bases between them. The CDR3 totals 16 residues. The germline V gene encodes CDR1 KGHSH and CDR2 LQKENI. The CDR3: CASSPRAGLRQETQYF. The CDR3 DNA reads TGTGCCAGCTCACCACGGGCAGGGCTTCGTCAAGAGACCCAGTACTTC.

The chain carries TRBV24-1 and TRBJ2-1, with a weak D call TRBD1 (6 bases). The CDR3 totals 15 residues. V lost 5 bases and J 6 bases, leaving 16 bases between the germline ends. The germline V gene encodes CDR1 KGHDR and CDR2 SFDVKD. CDR3 DNA sequence: TGTGCCACCAGTGCCCGACAGGATAAGGCCAATGAGCAGTTCTTC. This codes for CATSARQDKANEQFF.

This chain joins TRBV10-2 and TRBJ1-2, with 7 bases matching TRBD1. Germline assignment: CDR1 WSHSY and CDR2 SAAADI. The CDR3 has 15 amino acids. Losses at the gene ends were 2 bases for V and 4 bases for J; bases not matched to a gene: 7. CDR3 sequence: CASSEGTGASYGYTF. CDR3 in DNA: TGCGCCAGCAGTGAGGGAACAGGGGCTAGCTATGGCTACACCTTC.

The CDR3, as DNA: TGTGCCTCCGGTCGGGGAGAGAATAGCAATCAGCCCCAGCATTTT. Translated: CASGRGENSNQPQHF. The gene calls are TRBV19 and TRBJ1-5, with D unresolved. Germline-derived CDR1 and CDR2 are LNHDA and SQIVND (reference sequence). This CDR3 has 15 residues. Trimming took 11 bases from V and 0 from J, leaving 17 bases between them.

CDR3 nucleotides: TGTGCCACCAGAGGACAGTCTAACACTGAAGCTTTCTTT. Translation gives CATRGQSNTEAFF. V usage is TRBV6-5 and J usage is TRBJ1-1; tentative D call: TRBD1 (6 bases). CDR3 length: 13 amino acids. The germline V and J ends were trimmed by 10 bases and 2 bases, with 14 bases remaining between them. Germline-derived CDR1 and CDR2 are MNHEY and SVGAGI.

This clone was detected only a few times. J is TRBJ2-1 and V is TRBV6-6; TRBD2 aligns across 14 bases. With 5 bases clipped from V and 0 bases from J, the junction kept 3 bases outside the gene matches. Germline CDR1 is MNHNY and CDR2 is SVGAGI (reference sequence). The CDR3 has 17 residues. CDR3 DNA: TGTGCCAGCAGTCCGACTAGCGGGAGGGCCTCCTACAATGAGCAGTTCTTC. The encoded protein is CASSPTSGRASYNEQFF.

V is TRBV7-2 and J is TRBJ2-1, with TRBD2 as a possible D gene (5 bases). Trimming cost V 6 bases and J 6 bases, with 9 bases left between them. This CDR3 is built from 12 residues. Germline V gene sequence: CDR1 SGHTA, CDR2 FQGNSA. CDR3 coding DNA: TGTGCCAGCAGGAGGGCAAGCAATGAGCAGTTCTTC. Its translation is CASRRASNEQFF.

The chain employs TRBV12-3 or TRBV12-4 and TRBJ2-7, with 9 bases identical to TRBD2. The CDR3 totals 13 residues. V dropped 5 bases and J dropped 5; count of bases not matched to a gene: 4. The CDR3 DNA follows: TGTGCCAGCAGTCGGACTAGCGATAACGAGCAGTACTTC. Its translation: CASSRTSDNEQYF.

This clone was recorded only once. The J gene is TRBJ2-5, the V gene TRBV30, with a weak D call TRBD2 (7 bases). Trimming shortened V by 0 bases and J by 6 bases, and 11 bases separated the two germline ends. In germline, CDR1 is GTSNPN, CDR2 SVGIG (reference sequence). CDR3 size: 13 residues. The CDR3: CAWSVGGGQTQYF. CDR3 DNA: TGTGCCTGGAGTGTAGGCGGGGGCCAGACCCAGTACTTC.

The V gene is TRBV19, the J gene TRBJ1-5; a weak D match, TRBD1 (6 bases). V dropped 4 bases and J dropped 0 bases, with 19 bases sitting between them. The germline CDR1 and CDR2 sequences are LNHDA and SQIVND (reference sequence). This CDR3 is 18 amino acids long. This CDR3 reads CASSRTIGGGSSNQPQHF. In nucleotides, the CDR3 is TGTGCCAGTAGTAGAACTATCGGGGGGGGCTCTAGCAATCAGCCCCAGCATTTT.

This sequence joins TRBV27 and TRBJ1-3, with no clear D. The CDR3 contains 14 residues. The V end lost 5 bases, the J end lost 8 bases, and 16 bases lay between the germline ends. Germline V gene sequence: CDR1 MNHEY, CDR2 SMNVEV (reference sequence). The CDR3 DNA sequence: TGTGCCAGCAGTCCCCTTTTGGACGGGGACACCATATATTTT. Its protein product is CASSPLLDGDTIYF.

The chain carries TRBV7-8 and TRBJ2-1; a possible D gene is TRBD1 (6 bases). Germline CDR1 SGHVS, CDR2 FQNEAQ. The germline V and J ends were trimmed by 5 bases and 0 bases, with 14 bases remaining between them. This CDR3 spans 16 amino acids. CDR3 sequence (DNA): TGTGCCAGCAGCACGCGACAGGCCCGCTCCTACAATGAGCAGTTCTTC. Its protein product is CASSTRQARSYNEQFF.

The chain uses TRBV28 and TRBJ2-2; D is undetermined. The V end was cut by 3 bases, the J end by 1 base, with 9 bases between. Germline assignment: CDR1 MDHEN and CDR2 SYDVKM. The CDR3 runs 15 residues. The CDR3 DNA is TGTGCCAGCAGTTTGCCCACGGGGAACACCGGGGAGCTGTTTTTT. Its translation is CASSLPTGNTGELFF.

The rearrangement links TRBV4-2 to TRBJ1-6; the match to TRBD1 covers 10 bases. The germline gives CDR1 LGHNA, CDR2 YNFKEQ. The CDR3 covers 15 residues. The ends lost 4 bases at V and 9 bases at J; junction bases unmatched: 6. The CDR3 DNA reads TGTGCCAGCAGCCTCGGGAGGACAGGGGGTTCACCCCTCCACTTT. Translating gives CASSLGRTGGSPLHF.

In this sample, this clone turned up once. V usage is TRBV7-2 and J usage is TRBJ1-3; TRBD1 might be the D (5 bases). Trimming took 0 bases from V and 4 from J, leaving 10 bases between them. This CDR3 is 15 amino acids long. CDR1 and CDR2 from the germline V gene are SGHTA and FQGNSA. The chain's CDR3 is CASSLAGAGGNTIYF. The DNA for the CDR3 is TGTGCCAGCAGCTTAGCGGGCGCAGGGGGAAACACCATATATTTT.

The V call is TRBV28, the J call TRBJ1-5; TRBD1 matches at 7 bases. This CDR3 comprises 17 residues. With V trimmed by 6 bases and J by 4 bases, 15 bases remained unmatched. The germline gives CDR1 MDHEN, CDR2 SYDVKM. The CDR3 sequence: CASSPGGAGGRNQPQHF. The CDR3 nucleotides read TGTGCCAGCAGCCCCGGGGGGGCAGGGGGTAGGAATCAGCCCCAGCATTTT.

The rearrangement uses TRBV9 and TRBJ2-3, with 7 bases matching TRBD2. There are 16 residues in the CDR3. Germline loops: CDR1 SGDLS, CDR2 YYNGEE. Unmatched junction bases numbered 7, after V lost 2 bases and J lost 1 base. The CDR3 protein is CASSVGLTSGTDTQYF. As DNA, the CDR3 is TGTGCCAGCAGCGTTGGTTTAACTAGCGGCACAGATACGCAGTATTTT.

The V gene is TRBV28, the J gene TRBJ2-1; TRBD2 aligns across 11 bases. The CDR3 covers 14 residues. Germline V lookup: CDR1 MDHEN, CDR2 SYDVKM. V lost 7 bases and J lost 4; bases outside the gene matches: 3. The CDR3 DNA is TGTGCCAGCACCGGGACTAGCGGATACAATGAGCAGTTCTTC. Translating it yields CASTGTSGYNEQFF.

This chain uses TRBV10-1 with TRBJ2-7; D remains unclear. V was cut by 5 bases and J by 3 bases, with 14 bases left in between. The CDR3 has 14 amino acids. CDR1 and CDR2 from the germline V gene are WNHNN and SYGVQD (reference sequence). CDR3 DNA sequence: TGCGCCAGCAGTCACGCGAATAATGTCTACGAGCAGTACTTC. It codes for CASSHANNVYEQYF.

V gene TRBV11-3 combines with J gene TRBJ2-5; tentative D call: TRBD1 (6 bases). CDR3 size: 14 residues. V lost 5 bases and J 3 bases, leaving 13 bases between the germline ends. Germline V lookup: CDR1 SGHNT, CDR2 YENEEA. The CDR3 nucleotides are TGTGCCAGCAGCGTCGGGACAACCAAAGAGACCCAGTACTTC. Translated, it gives CASSVGTTKETQYF. The entire variable domain, with the rest obtained from reference TRBV11-3 and TRBJ2-5, is as follows: EAGVVQSPRYKIIEKKQPVAFWCNPISGHNTLYWYLQNLGQGPELLIRYENEEAVDDSQLPKDRFSAERLKGVDSTLKIQPAELGDSAVYLCASSVGTTKETQYFGPGTRLLVL.

In DNA, the CDR3 is TGCAGCGTTGTTCTTACCGGTACCCTTAACTATGGCTACACCTTC. This gives the protein CSVVLTGTLNYGYTF. J is TRBJ1-2 and V is TRBV29-1; no reliable D call. Germline values: CDR1 SQVTM, CDR2 ANQGSEA. V lost 4 bases and J 1 base, leaving 16 bases between the germline ends. This CDR3 is built from 15 residues. The variable domain in full, completed from reference TRBV29-1 and TRBJ1-2, reads SAVISQKPSRDICQRGTSLTIQCQVDSQVTMMFWYRQQPGQSLTLIATANQGSEATYESGFVIDKFPISRPNLTFSTLTVSNMSPEDSSIYLCSVVLTGTLNYGYTFGSGTRLTVV.

The chain uses TRBV6-5 and TRBJ1-1, with a possible D match to TRBD1 (5 bases). From germline, CDR1 is MNHEY and CDR2 SVGAGI. V was clipped by 7 bases and J by 1 base, with 13 bases between them. The CDR3 has 14 residues. The CDR3 protein is CASTDSLGNTEAFF. The CDR3 DNA is TGTGCCAGCACCGACAGCCTGGGGAACACTGAAGCTTTCTTT.

The chain combines TRBV5-1 with TRBJ2-2, with TRBD2 matching over 9 bases. Germline CDR1 is SGHRS and CDR2 is YFSETQ. This CDR3 region has 16 residues. J lost 1 base, V lost 0 bases, and 1 base had no gene match. The chain's CDR3 is CASSLVTSGNTGELFF. CDR3 nucleotides: TGCGCCAGCAGCTTGGTGACTAGCGGGAACACCGGGGAGCTGTTTTTT.

This clone was detected only once. The genes are TRBV27 and TRBJ2-3; D possibly corresponds to TRBD2 (5 bases). Per the germline V gene, CDR1 is MNHEY and CDR2 is SMNVEV (reference sequence). The V gene lost 4 bases and the J gene lost 3 bases, with 23 bases spanning the gap. The CDR3 is 18 residues long. For the CDR3, the DNA is TGTGCCAGCAGTTACGCCCCCCCCGGGATCGCGCCAACAGATACGCAGTATTTT. Its translation is CASSYAPPGIAPTDTQYF.

This chain uses TRBV18 with TRBJ2-5; 13 bases are a match to TRBD2. The junction had 6 bases not matched to a gene; V was cut back by 3 bases and J by 2 bases. From germline, CDR1 is KGHSH and CDR2 LQKENI. This CDR3 spans 17 amino acids. CDR3 region: CASSPLLLAGGQETQYF. CDR3 sequence (DNA): TGTGCCAGCTCACCTTTATTACTAGCGGGAGGGCAAGAGACCCAGTACTTC. Full variable domain (rest looked up from reference TRBV18 and TRBJ2-5): NAGVMQNPRHLVRRRGQEARLRCSPMKGHSHVYWYRQLPEEGLKFMVYLQKENIIDESGMPKERFSAEFPKEGPSILRIQQVVRGDSAAYFCASSPLLLAGGQETQYFGPGTRLLVL.

The V gene is TRBV7-9, the J gene TRBJ2-2; D possibly corresponds to TRBD2 (6 bases). The CDR3 loop spans 14 amino acids. Trimming shortened V by 4 bases and J by 7 bases, and 13 bases separated the two germline ends. CDR1 SEHNR and CDR2 FQNEAQ come from the germline V gene (reference sequence). The CDR3 region is CASSSQRAVGELFF. The DNA of the CDR3 is TGTGCCAGCAGCTCCCAGCGGGCGGTCGGGGAGCTGTTTTTT.

The CDR3 DNA is TGTGCCAGCTCCGGACTGAACACCGGGGAGCTGTTTTTT. Translation gives CASSGLNTGELFF. V usage is TRBV9 and J usage is TRBJ2-2, with D perhaps matching TRBD2 (5 bases). With 7 bases removed from V and 1 base from J, the gap between germline ends came to 8 bases. CDR1 and CDR2 (germline): SGDLS, YYNGEE. The CDR3 has 13 residues.

The CDR3 loop reads CASSPQSTGGATGELFF. CDR3 DNA: TGTGCCAGTAGTCCGCAGTCGACAGGGGGCGCGACCGGGGAGCTGTTTTTT. This sequence joins TRBV19 and TRBJ2-2; 10 nucleotides align to TRBD1. With 5 bases clipped from V and 5 bases from J, the junction kept 11 bases outside the gene matches. CDR3 length equals 17 residues. Germline V lookup: CDR1 LNHDA, CDR2 SQIVND (reference sequence).

The rearrangement uses TRBV6-2 or TRBV6-3 and TRBJ2-1; a possible D gene is TRBD1 (5 bases). The CDR3 is 15 residues long. With 0 bases removed from V and 6 bases from J, the gap between germline ends came to 12 bases. Germline CDR1 MNHEY, CDR2 SVGEGT. DNA of the CDR3: TGTGCCAGCAGTTACTCGACAGTCTTGGGCAATGAGCAGTTCTTC. This gives the protein CASSYSTVLGNEQFF.